This TCR beta chain appears in the sequencing data of a study of monozygotic twins with inflammatory bowel disease. TCRdb re-called the 5' RACE reads and shows each CDR3 protein once, DNA omitted. This repertoire comprises approximately 400,000 distinct CDR3 sequences; its ten largest clones make up 2% to 3%. Material: blood. This TCR was recovered from a human donor with ulcerative colitis or Crohn's disease, or a healthy co-twin of an affected twin (not recorded which).

This CDR3 reads CASSSDYHEQFF. This chain uses TRBV7-9 with TRBJ2-1. Germline lookup yields CDR1 SEHNR and CDR2 FQNEAQ (reference sequence). There are 12 residues in the CDR3.